These 21 T cell receptor beta chains came from one sample sequenced in a study of cytomegalovirus exposure and HLA in healthy donors. The primer mix had 60 Vbeta and 13 Jbeta primers. Method: immunoSEQ multiplex PCR; TCRdb's copy keeps in-frame clones and lacks some. The sample contains hundreds of thousands of clones, around three quarters of which appear only once. Sequenced sample: PBMCs. The origin of the receptors is a man aged 35 to 55 in good health and CMV-seronegative.

The rearrangement links TRBV27 to TRBJ2-7; 10 bases match TRBD1. V trimming: 6 bases; J trimming: 3 bases; junction bases outside the gene matches: 2. Germline CDR1 and CDR2: MNHEY and SMNVEV (reference sequence). The length of the CDR3 is 13 residues. This CDR3 is CASRGQGSYEQYF. The CDR3 nucleotides are TGTGCCAGCAGGGGACAGGGGAGCTACGAGCAGTACTTC.

The DNA of the CDR3 is TGCGCCAGCAGCCAGCTACAGGGGGCGGATGGGATCTATGGCTACACCTTC. It translates to CASSQLQGADGIYGYTF. This chain connects TRBV4-1 to TRBJ1-2, with 9 bases aligning to TRBD1. The CDR3 sequence is 17 residues long. The V segment lost 3 bases and the J segment 4 bases; nucleotides outside the gene matches: 12. The V gene's germline CDR1 is MGHRA and CDR2 YSYEKL.

This chain joins TRBV5-8 and TRBJ2-1; TRBD2 aligns across 12 bases. Trimming removed 4 bases from V and 4 bases from J; junction bases left unmatched: 9. The CDR3 sequence is 17 residues long. Germline V CDR1 and CDR2: SGHTS, YDEGEE. The CDR3 DNA sequence: TGTGCCAGCAGCAGAACTCTAGCGGGAGGGGGGTACAATGAGCAGTTCTTC. Translating gives CASSRTLAGGGYNEQFF.

This clone was seen a few times. V gene TRBV28 combines with J gene TRBJ2-5; weak D call: TRBD2 (5 bases). This CDR3 is 18 amino acids long. Germline CDR1 and CDR2: MDHEN and SYDVKM. V was pared by 3 bases and J by 2 bases, with 22 bases between. The CDR3 bases are TGTGCCAGCAGTTTTCCCTTGGAGGAAGGCGAATATCAAGAGACCCAGTACTTC. This translates into CASSFPLEEGEYQETQYF.

The chain links TRBV7-8 to TRBJ2-7; D gene uncertain. Germline CDR1 SGHVS, CDR2 FQNEAQ. Trimming removed 5 bases from V and 0 bases from J, with 29 bases in between. The CDR3 is 20 residues long. CDR3 bases: TGTGCCAGCAGCCCCCACCCGGCAGGCCCCACTTTATCGAGCTCCTACGAGCAGTACTTC. This sequence encodes CASSPHPAGPTLSSSYEQYF.

This clone was counted a few times. V gene TRBV6-5 combines with J gene TRBJ1-3, with 7 bases matching TRBD1. Germline loops: CDR1 MNHEY, CDR2 SVGAGI. The CDR3 is made up of 16 amino acids. Trimming at V came to 4 bases and at J to 0 bases, leaving 6 bases not matched to a gene. The CDR3 nucleotides read TGTGCCAGCAGTTCCCAGGGGGGAAGCTCTGGAAACACCATATATTTT. Translating gives CASSSQGGSSGNTIYF.

This clone came up many times. The chain recombines TRBV5-1 with TRBJ1-1; 8 bases fit TRBD1. There are 14 residues in the CDR3. Germline trimming cut 0 bases from V and 5 bases from J; bases unmatched to any gene: 3. In germline, CDR1 is SGHRS, CDR2 YFSETQ. The CDR3 DNA is TGCGCCAGCAGCTTGGATACAGGGGGGACTGAAGCTTTCTTT. This gives the protein CASSLDTGGTEAFF.

The V gene is TRBV5-4, the J gene TRBJ2-7, with 13 positions matching TRBD2. The CDR3 has 15 residues. Losses at the gene ends were 4 bases for V and 2 bases for J; bases not matched to a gene: 3. Germline CDR1 reads SGHNT; CDR2 reads YYREEE (reference sequence). The CDR3 DNA sequence: TGTGCCAGCAGCACCGGACTAGCGGGAGCCTACGAGCAGTACTTC. Its translation: CASSTGLAGAYEQYF. The full variable domain, with the rest looked up from reference TRBV5-4 and TRBJ2-7, is ETGVTQSPTHLIKTRGQQVTLRCSSQSGHNTVSWYQQALGQGPQFIFQYYREEENGRGNFPPRFSGLQFPNYSSELNVNALELDDSALYLCASSTGLAGAYEQYFGPGTRLTVT.

The chain links TRBV4-1 to TRBJ1-2; 7 nucleotides align to TRBD1. After removal of 1 base from V and 9 bases from J, the junction contained 11 bases not matched to a gene. From germline, CDR1 is MGHRA and CDR2 YSYEKL. This CDR3 comprises 15 residues. DNA of the CDR3: TGCGCCAGCAGCCAAGTCGGACAGGATACTAGCAGCTACACCTTC. Translated: CASSQVGQDTSSYTF.

The chain combines TRBV28 with TRBJ2-1; 8 bases fit TRBD2. V was clipped by 2 bases and J by 2 bases; unmatched bases: 5. The CDR3 runs 16 residues. Per the germline V gene, CDR1 is MDHEN and CDR2 is SYDVKM. The CDR3 DNA follows: TGTGCCAGCAGTTTACACGGGAGGGTAACCTACAATGAGCAGTTCTTC. Protein: CASSLHGRVTYNEQFF.

This clone appeared a few times. The chain couples TRBV29-1 to TRBJ2-3; 12 bases line up with TRBD2. Germline assignment: CDR1 SQVTM and CDR2 ANQGSEA. The trim removed 4 bases at V and 4 bases at J, leaving 9 bases unmatched. The CDR3 loop spans 16 amino acids. The DNA of the CDR3 is TGCAGCGTTGCAAACCGACTAGCGGGAGCATCAGATACGCAGTATTTT. Encoded protein: CSVANRLAGASDTQYF.

Regarding this clone: At one boundary the junction diverges from the germline segment, which might be a read error. This chain links TRBV7-9 with TRBJ1-2, with D unclear. Germline V gives CDR1 SEHNR, CDR2 FQNEAQ (reference sequence). This CDR3 is built from 12 residues. CDR3 nucleotide sequence: TGTTCCAGCAGTTTTTTATCAGATGGCTACACCTTC. Translation gives CSSSFLSDGYTF.

This clone appeared a few times. CDR3 sequence: CASSLLRGLSSYNSPLHF. CDR3 bases: TGTGCCAGCAGTCTCCTCCGAGGCCTTAGCTCCTATAATTCACCCCTCCACTTT. The genes are TRBV27 and TRBJ1-6; D gene ambiguous. This CDR3 spans 18 amino acids. Trimming stripped 5 bases from V and 0 bases from J, with 17 bases between. Per the germline V gene, CDR1 is MNHEY and CDR2 is SMNVEV (reference sequence).

The gene calls are TRBV6-1 and TRBJ1-1, with D possibly matching TRBD1 (5 bases). This CDR3 is built from 13 residues. V was cut by 5 bases and J by 1 base, with 8 bases left in between. In germline, CDR1 is MNHNS, CDR2 SASEGT. The CDR3 nucleotides are TGTGCCAGCAGTCTCACAGGGAACACTGAAGCTTTCTTT. This translates into CASSLTGNTEAFF.

This chain uses TRBV7-6 with TRBJ1-2; the match to TRBD1 covers 7 bases. After removal of 1 base from V and 4 bases from J, the junction contained 6 bases not matched to a gene. The CDR3 runs 15 residues. CDR1 is SGHVS and CDR2 is FNYEAQ in the germline V gene. The CDR3 protein is CASSLERDSRYGYTF. The CDR3 region has the DNA TGTGCCAGCAGCTTAGAACGGGACAGCCGCTATGGCTACACCTTC.

The gene calls are TRBV9 and TRBJ2-7; 12 positions match TRBD2. The V gene's germline CDR1 is SGDLS and CDR2 YYNGEE. The CDR3 covers 16 residues. V was clipped by 4 bases and J by 2 bases; unmatched bases: 7. CDR3 bases: TGTGCCAGCAGCCCCCGACTAGCGGGAGTCACCTACGAGCAGTACTTC. It is translated as CASSPRLAGVTYEQYF.

The V gene is TRBV12-5, the J gene TRBJ2-1, with 7 bases that match TRBD1. Unmatched junction bases numbered 14, after V lost 9 bases and J lost 3 bases. The CDR3 contains 16 residues. The germline gives CDR1 LGHNT, CDR2 FRNRAP. The CDR3 DNA sequence: TGTGCTAGCGGCCACCGGACAGGCTGGTTCTACAATGAGCAGTTCTTC. It codes for CASGHRTGWFYNEQFF.

This clone was counted a single time. The gene calls are TRBV19 and TRBJ2-2; 7 nucleotides align to TRBD1. V lost 6 bases and J lost 3; bases outside the gene matches: 7. Germline V gene sequence: CDR1 LNHDA, CDR2 SQIVND (reference sequence). The CDR3 runs 15 residues. CDR3: CASRVPDRDTGELFF. The CDR3 region has the DNA TGTGCCAGTAGGGTTCCTGACAGGGACACCGGGGAGCTGTTTTTT.

V usage is TRBV7-7 and J usage is TRBJ2-3; 11 nucleotides agree with TRBD1. This CDR3 contains 14 residues. J was trimmed by 8 bases and V by 5 bases; bases with no gene match: 6. Germline V gives CDR1 SSHAT, CDR2 FNYEAQ (reference sequence). Here the CDR3 reads CASSPSGQGGTQYF. The CDR3 DNA sequence: TGTGCCAGCAGCCCATCGGGACAGGGGGGTACGCAGTATTTT.

V gene TRBV18 combines with J gene TRBJ1-1; 7 bases align to TRBD1. The CDR3 contains 16 residues. The V and J ends lost 6 bases and 1 base, in that order; junction bases with no gene match: 11. Germline-derived CDR1 and CDR2 are KGHSH and LQKENI. CDR3 nucleotides: TGTGCCAGCTCGACGGCCTCCGGGACAGAGAACACTGAAGCTTTCTTT. Its protein product is CASSTASGTENTEAFF.

The rearrangement links TRBV2 to TRBJ1-2; unclear D gene. Trimming pared 3 bases from V and 3 bases from J, leaving 2 bases between. CDR1 is SNHLY, CDR2 FYNNEI, per germline. CDR3 length equals 11 residues. The CDR3 is CASSDDYGYTF. CDR3 bases: TGTGCCAGCAGTGACGACTATGGCTACACCTTC.